Included here is one T cell receptor beta chain sequence, with context. The antigen remains unidentified. Sequencing used immunoSEQ multiplex PCR; TCRdb keeps in-frame clones, though not all of them. The repertoire holds 10,000 to 15,000 clones, with about 93% as singletons. This record belongs to a study of graft-versus-host responses after intestinal transplantation. Study-wide context: Recipients got multivisceral, liver-intestinal, or isolated intestinal transplants. Anti-thymocyte globulin induction preceded approximately three years of tacrolimus and steroid maintenance in all recipients.

Study-wide results and limits: Detected in recipient marrow were GvH clones, some of which were first observed in ileum or blood. Declining HvG levels early post-transplant were linked to peak circulating GvH clone levels.

Per germline, CDR1 SGHVS and CDR2 FQNEAQ. The CDR3 spans 15 residues. Trimming stripped 3 bases from V and 0 bases from J, with 11 bases between. The J gene is TRBJ1-2, the V gene TRBV7-8; D is uncertain. The receptor's source is a human patient who received an intestinal transplant, so some T cells may come from the graft donor. The sequencing here drew on PBMCs, taken around 110 days after intestinal transplant. CDR3 in amino acids: CASSLGNPSNYGYTF. The CDR3, as DNA: TGTGCCAGCAGCTTGGGCAACCCTTCTAACTATGGCTACACCTTC.